The sequence of this T cell receptor beta chain was determined in a study of T-cell memory formation after mild COVID-19. Whole-study results and caveats: Mainly CM and EM harbored the contracting CD4+ clones; mainly EMRA harbored the CD8+ ones. What remained unconfirmed was the SARS-CoV-2 specificity of second-wave clones peaking on day 37. The finding that pre-infection memory included some responding clones suggested that cross-reactive memory joined.

Trimming stripped 3 bases from V and 1 base from J, with 10 bases between. CDR3 length equals 16 residues. Germline V gene data show CDR1 as MGHDK and CDR2 as SYGVNS. TCR alpha and TCR beta cDNA libraries with sample barcodes and UMIs came from 5'RACE using constant-segment primers. Using its own MiXCR run on the 5' RACE reads, TCRdb lists one record per CDR3 protein. The sample includes 500,000 to 600,000 distinct CDR3 sequences, roughly 18% of them seen just once. This clonotype was counted ten times or more. What it binds is unknown. The rearrangement joins TRBV25-1 to TRBJ2-6; D not certain. Sequenced: PBMCs or a T cell subset sorted from them (not recorded which). This receptor was obtained from an adult woman who had mild COVID-19 (a few samples of this study predate the infection). Cell type and time point are not known. The CDR3 region is CASSDSASSGANVLTF. The CDR3 coding sequence is TGTGCCAGCAGTGATTCGGCTTCTTCTGGGGCCAACGTCCTGACTTTC.